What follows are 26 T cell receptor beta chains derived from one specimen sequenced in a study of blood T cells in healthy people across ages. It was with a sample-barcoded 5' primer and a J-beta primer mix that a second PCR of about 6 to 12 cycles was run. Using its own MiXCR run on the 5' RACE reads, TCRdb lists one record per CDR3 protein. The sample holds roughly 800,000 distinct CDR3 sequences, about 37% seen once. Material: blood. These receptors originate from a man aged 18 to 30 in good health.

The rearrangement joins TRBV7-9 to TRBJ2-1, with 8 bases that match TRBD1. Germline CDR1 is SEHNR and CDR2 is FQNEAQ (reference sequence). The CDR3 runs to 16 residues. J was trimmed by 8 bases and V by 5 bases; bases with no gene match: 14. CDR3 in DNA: TGTGCCAGCAGCATAGGAGGACAGGGTATTAACGATGAGCAGTTCTTC. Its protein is CASSIGGQGINDEQFF. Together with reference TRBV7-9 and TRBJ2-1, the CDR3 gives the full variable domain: DTGVSQNPRHKITKRGQNVTFRCDPISEHNRLYWYRQTLGQGPEFLTYFQNEAQLEKSRLLSDRFSAERPKGSFSTLEIQRTEQGDSAMYLCASSIGGQGINDEQFFGPGTRLTVL.

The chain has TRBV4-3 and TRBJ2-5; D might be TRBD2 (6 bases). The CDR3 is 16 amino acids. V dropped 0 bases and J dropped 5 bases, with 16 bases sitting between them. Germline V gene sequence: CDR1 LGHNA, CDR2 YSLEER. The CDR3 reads CASSQESQGGGETQYF. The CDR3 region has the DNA TGCGCCAGCAGCCAAGAGTCCCAGGGAGGAGGCGAGACCCAGTACTTC.

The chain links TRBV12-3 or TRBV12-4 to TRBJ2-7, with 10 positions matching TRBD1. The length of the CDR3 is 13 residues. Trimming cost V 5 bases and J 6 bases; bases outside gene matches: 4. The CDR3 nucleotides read TGTGCCAGCAGTGTGACAGGGGGCGGCGAGCAGTACTTC. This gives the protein CASSVTGGGEQYF.

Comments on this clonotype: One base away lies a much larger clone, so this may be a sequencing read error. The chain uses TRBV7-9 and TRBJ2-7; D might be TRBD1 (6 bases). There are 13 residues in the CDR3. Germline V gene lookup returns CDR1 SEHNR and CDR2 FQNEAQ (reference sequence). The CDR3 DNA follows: TGTGCCCGCAGCCAGGGGCTGGGGTACGAGCAGTACTTC. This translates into CARSQGLGYEQYF.

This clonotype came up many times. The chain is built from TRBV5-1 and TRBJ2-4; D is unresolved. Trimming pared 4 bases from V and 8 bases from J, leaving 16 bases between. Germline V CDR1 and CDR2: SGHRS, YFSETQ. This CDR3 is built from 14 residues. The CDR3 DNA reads TGCGCCAGCAGCCCTACGACTCCCCCGGACATTCAGTACTTC. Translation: CASSPTTPPDIQYF.

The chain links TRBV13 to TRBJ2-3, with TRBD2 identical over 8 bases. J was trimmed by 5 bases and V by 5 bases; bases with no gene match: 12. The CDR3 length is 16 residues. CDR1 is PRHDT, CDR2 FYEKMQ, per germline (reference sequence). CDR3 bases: TGTGCCAGCAGCATCGGGGGGGCCGAATCGGGAGATACGCAGTATTTT. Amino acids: CASSIGGAESGDTQYF.

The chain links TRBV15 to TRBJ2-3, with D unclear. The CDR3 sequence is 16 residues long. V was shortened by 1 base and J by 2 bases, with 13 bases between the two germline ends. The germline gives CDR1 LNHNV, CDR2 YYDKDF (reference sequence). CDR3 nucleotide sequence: TGTGCCACCAGCAGAGCAGAGAGTTACCTCACAGATACGCAGTATTTT. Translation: CATSRAESYLTDTQYF.

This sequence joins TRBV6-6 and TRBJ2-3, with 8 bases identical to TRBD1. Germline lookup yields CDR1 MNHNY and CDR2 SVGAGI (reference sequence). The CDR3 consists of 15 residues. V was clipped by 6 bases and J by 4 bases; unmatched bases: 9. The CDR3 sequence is CASSKDRAVSDTQYF. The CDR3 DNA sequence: TGTGCCAGCAGCAAGGACAGGGCAGTCTCAGATACGCAGTATTTT.

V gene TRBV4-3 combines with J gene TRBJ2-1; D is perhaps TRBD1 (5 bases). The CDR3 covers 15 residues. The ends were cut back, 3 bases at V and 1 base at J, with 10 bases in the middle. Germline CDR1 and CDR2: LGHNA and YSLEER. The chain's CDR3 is CASSQSDNSYNEQFF. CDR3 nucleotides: TGCGCCAGCAGCCAGTCGGACAATTCCTACAATGAGCAGTTCTTC.

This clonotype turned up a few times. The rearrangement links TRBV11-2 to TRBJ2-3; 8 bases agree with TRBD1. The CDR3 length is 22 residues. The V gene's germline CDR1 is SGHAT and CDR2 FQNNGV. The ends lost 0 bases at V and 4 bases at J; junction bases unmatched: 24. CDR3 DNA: TGTGCCAGCAGCTTAGAGGGAACCGGACAGGGTATTATCGGGGGCCCTCCAGATACGCAGTATTTT. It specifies CASSLEGTGQGIIGGPPDTQYF.

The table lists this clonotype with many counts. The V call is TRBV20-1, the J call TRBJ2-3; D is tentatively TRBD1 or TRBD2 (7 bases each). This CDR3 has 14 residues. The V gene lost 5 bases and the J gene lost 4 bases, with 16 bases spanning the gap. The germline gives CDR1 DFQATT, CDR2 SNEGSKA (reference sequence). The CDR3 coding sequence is TGCAGTGCTCCAGGACAGGCGGGAGCAGATACGCAGTATTTT. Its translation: CSAPGQAGADTQYF.

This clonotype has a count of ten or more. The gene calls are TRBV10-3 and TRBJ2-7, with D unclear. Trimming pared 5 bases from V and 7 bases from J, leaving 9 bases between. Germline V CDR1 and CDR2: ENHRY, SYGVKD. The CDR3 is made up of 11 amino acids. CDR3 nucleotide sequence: TGTGCCATCAGTTATCAGGAGGAGCAGTACTTC. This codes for CAISYQEEQYF.

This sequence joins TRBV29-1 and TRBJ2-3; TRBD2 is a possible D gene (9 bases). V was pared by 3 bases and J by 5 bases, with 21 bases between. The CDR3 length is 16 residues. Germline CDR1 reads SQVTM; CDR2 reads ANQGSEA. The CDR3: CSVETGASGIGDTQYF. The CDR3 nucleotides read TGCAGCGTTGAGACAGGGGCTAGCGGGATTGGAGATACGCAGTATTTT.

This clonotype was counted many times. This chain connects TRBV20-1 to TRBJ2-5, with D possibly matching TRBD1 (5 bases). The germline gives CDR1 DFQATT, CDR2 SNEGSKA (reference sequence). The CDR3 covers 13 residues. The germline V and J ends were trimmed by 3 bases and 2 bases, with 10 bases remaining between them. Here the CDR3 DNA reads TGCAGTGCTAGGCCGACAGCTCAAGAGACCCAGTACTTC. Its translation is CSARPTAQETQYF.

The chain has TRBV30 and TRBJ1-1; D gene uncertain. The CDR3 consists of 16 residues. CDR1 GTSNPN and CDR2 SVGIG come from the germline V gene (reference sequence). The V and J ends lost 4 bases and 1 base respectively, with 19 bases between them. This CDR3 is CAWNHLLGPKNTEAFF. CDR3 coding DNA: TGTGCCTGGAATCACCTTCTAGGACCGAAGAACACTGAAGCTTTCTTT.

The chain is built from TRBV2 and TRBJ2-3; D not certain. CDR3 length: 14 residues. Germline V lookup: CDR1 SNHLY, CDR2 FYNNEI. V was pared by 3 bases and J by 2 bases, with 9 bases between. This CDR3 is CASSDYQYTDTQYF. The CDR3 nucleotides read TGTGCCAGCAGTGACTATCAGTACACAGATACGCAGTATTTT.

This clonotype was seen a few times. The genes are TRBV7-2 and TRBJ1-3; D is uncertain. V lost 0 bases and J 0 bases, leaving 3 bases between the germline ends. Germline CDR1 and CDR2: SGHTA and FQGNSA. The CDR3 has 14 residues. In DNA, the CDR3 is TGTGCCAGCAGCTTAGCCCCCTCTGGAAACACCATATATTTT. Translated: CASSLAPSGNTIYF.

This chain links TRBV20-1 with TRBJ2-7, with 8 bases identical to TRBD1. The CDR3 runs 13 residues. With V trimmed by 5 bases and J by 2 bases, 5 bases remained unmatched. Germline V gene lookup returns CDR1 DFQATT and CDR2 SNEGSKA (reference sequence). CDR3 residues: CSARGQETYEQYF. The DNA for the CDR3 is TGCAGTGCTCGGGGACAGGAAACCTACGAGCAGTACTTC.

Written as DNA, the CDR3 is TGTGCCAGCAGCAACCCCCTAGGTCTCTACGAGCAGTACTTC. Protein sequence: CASSNPLGLYEQYF. The V gene is TRBV21-1, the J gene TRBJ2-7; the tabulated D call, TRBD1, remains unverified against the DNA. TRBV21-1 is listed as a pseudogene. The CDR3 is made up of 14 amino acids.

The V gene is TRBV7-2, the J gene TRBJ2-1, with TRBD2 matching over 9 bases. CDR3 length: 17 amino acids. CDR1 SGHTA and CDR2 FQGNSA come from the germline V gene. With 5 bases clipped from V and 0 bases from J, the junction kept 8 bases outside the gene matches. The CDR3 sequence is CASSTPLRGGSYNEQFF. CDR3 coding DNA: TGTGCCAGCAGCACCCCATTGCGGGGGGGCTCCTACAATGAGCAGTTCTTC.

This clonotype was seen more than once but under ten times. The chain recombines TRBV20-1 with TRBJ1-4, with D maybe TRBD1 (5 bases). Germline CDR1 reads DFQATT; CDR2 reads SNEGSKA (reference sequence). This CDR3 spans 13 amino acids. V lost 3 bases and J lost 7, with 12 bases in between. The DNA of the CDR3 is TGCAGTGCTAGTTCCCCTGACAGTGAAAAACTGTTTTTT. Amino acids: CSASSPDSEKLFF.

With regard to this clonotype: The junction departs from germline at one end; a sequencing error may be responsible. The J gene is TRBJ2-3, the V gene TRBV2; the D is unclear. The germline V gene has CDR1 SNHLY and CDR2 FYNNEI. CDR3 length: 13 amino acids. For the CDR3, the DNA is TGTGCCAGAAGTGAATTGGGTTCTGATACGCAGTATTTT. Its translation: CARSELGSDTQYF.

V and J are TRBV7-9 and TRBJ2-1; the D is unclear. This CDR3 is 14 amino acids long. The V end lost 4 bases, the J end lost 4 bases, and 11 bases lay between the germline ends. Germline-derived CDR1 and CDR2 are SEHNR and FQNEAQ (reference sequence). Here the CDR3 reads CASSSWIEYNEQFF. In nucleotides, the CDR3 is TGTGCCAGCAGCTCCTGGATCGAATACAATGAGCAGTTCTTC.

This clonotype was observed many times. CDR3 amino acids: CSASYRDRGTDTQYF. In DNA, the CDR3 is TGCAGTGCTAGCTACAGGGACCGGGGCACAGATACGCAGTATTTT. The genes are TRBV20-1 and TRBJ2-3; perhaps TRBD1 as D (6 bases). This CDR3 is 15 amino acids long. The V gene's germline CDR1 is DFQATT and CDR2 SNEGSKA (reference sequence). V was pared by 3 bases and J by 1 base, with 14 bases between.

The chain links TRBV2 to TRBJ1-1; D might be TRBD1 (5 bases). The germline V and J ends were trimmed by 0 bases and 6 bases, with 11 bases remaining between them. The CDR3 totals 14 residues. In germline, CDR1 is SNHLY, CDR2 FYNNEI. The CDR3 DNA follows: TGTGCCAGCAGTGAAGCGGGGGAGGAGGCTGAAGCTTTCTTT. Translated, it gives CASSEAGEEAEAFF. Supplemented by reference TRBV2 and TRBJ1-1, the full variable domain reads EPEVTQTPSHQVTQMGQEVILRCVPISNHLYFYWYRQILGQKVEFLVSFYNNEISEKSEIFDDQFSVERPDGSNFTLKIRSTKLEDSAMYFCASSEAGEEAEAFFGQGTRLTVV.

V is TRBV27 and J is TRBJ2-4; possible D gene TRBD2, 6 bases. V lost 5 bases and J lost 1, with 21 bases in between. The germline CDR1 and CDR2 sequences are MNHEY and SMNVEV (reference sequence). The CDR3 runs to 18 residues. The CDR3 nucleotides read TGTGCCAGCAGTCCCCACAGGTGGGGGGATATGGCCAAAAACATTCAGTACTTC. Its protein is CASSPHRWGDMAKNIQYF.